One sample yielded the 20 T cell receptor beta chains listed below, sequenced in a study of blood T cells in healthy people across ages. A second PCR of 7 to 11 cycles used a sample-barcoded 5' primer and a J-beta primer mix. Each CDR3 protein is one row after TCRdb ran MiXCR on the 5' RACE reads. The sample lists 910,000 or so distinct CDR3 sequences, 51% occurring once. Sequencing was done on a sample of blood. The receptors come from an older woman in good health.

DNA for the CDR3: TGTGCCAGCAGCCCAGACGGACGTTCAGATACGCAGTATTTT. Amino acid sequence: CASSPDGRSDTQYF. The chain combines TRBV9 with TRBJ2-3; no reliable D call. Deletions cut 4 bases from V and 4 bases from J, with 13 bases between. CDR1 SGDLS and CDR2 YYNGEE come from the germline V gene. CDR3 length equals 14 residues.

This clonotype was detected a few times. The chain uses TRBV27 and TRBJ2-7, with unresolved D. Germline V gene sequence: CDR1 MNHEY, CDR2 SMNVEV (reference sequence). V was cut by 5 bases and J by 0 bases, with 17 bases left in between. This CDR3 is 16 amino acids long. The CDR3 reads CASSPDAPGYSYEQYF. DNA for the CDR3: TGTGCCAGCAGTCCTGATGCTCCCGGCTACTCCTACGAGCAGTACTTC.

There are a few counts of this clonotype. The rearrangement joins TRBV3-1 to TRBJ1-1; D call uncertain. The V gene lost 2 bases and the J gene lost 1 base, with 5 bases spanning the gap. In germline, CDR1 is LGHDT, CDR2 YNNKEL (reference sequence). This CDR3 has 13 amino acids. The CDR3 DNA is TGTGCCAGCAGCCAAATCAGGAACACTGAAGCTTTCTTT. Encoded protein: CASSQIRNTEAFF.

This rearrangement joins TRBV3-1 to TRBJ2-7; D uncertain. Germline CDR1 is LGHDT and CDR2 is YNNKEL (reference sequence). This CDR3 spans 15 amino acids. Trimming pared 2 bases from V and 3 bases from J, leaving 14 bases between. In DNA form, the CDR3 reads TGTGCCAGCAGCCAAAATGGTCCGTTGGACTACGAGCAGTACTTC. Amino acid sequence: CASSQNGPLDYEQYF.

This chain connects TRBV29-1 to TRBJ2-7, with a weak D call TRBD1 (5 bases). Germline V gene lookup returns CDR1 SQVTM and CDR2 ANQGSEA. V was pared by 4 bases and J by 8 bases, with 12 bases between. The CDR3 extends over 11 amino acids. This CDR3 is CSVARWGKQYF. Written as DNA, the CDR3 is TGCAGCGTTGCCCGGTGGGGCAAGCAGTACTTC.

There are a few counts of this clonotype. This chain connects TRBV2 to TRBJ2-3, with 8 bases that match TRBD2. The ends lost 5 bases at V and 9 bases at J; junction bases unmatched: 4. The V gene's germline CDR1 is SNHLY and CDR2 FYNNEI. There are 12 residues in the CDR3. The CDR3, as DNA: TGTGCCAGCAGTAGCGGGAGTATAACGCAGTATTTT. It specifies CASSSGSITQYF. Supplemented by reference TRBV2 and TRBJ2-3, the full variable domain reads EPEVTQTPSHQVTQMGQEVILRCVPISNHLYFYWYRQILGQKVEFLVSFYNNEISEKSEIFDDQFSVERPDGSNFTLKIRSTKLEDSAMYFCASSSGSITQYFGPGTRLTVL.

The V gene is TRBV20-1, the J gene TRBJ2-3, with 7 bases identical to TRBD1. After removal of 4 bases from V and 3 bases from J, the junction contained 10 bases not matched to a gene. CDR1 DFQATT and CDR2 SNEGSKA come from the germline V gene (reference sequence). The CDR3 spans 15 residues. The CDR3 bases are TGCAGTGCTATTGTCGGGACAGAAATAACAGATACGCAGTATTTT. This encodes CSAIVGTEITDTQYF.

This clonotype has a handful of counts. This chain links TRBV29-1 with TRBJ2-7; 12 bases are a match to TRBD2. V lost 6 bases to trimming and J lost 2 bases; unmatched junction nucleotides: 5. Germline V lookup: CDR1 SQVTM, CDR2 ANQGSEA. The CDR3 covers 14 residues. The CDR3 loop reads CSVDGLAGTYEQYF. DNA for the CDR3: TGCAGCGTCGACGGACTAGCGGGAACCTACGAGCAGTACTTC.

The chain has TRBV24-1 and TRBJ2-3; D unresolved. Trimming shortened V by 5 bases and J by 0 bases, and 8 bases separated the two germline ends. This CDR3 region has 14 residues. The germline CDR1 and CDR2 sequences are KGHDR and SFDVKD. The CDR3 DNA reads TGTGCCACCAGTGGTGGGTTAAGCACAGATACGCAGTATTTT. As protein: CATSGGLSTDTQYF.

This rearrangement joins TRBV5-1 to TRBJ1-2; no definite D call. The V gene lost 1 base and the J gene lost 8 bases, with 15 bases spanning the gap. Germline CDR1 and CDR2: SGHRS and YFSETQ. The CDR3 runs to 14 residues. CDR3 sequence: CASSLFQTGRGYTF. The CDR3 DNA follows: TGCGCCAGCAGCTTGTTCCAGACCGGACGGGGCTACACCTTC. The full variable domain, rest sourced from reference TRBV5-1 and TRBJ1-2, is KAGVTQTPRYLIKTRGQQVTLSCSPISGHRSVSWYQQTPGQGLQFLFEYFSETQRNKGNFPGRFSGRQFSNSRSEMNVSTLELGDSALYLCASSLFQTGRGYTFGSGTRLTVV.

CDR3 DNA: TGCGCCAGCAGCGTGGTCACAAGCCAAGAGACCCAGTACTTC. Encoded protein: CASSVVTSQETQYF. The rearrangement links TRBV5-1 to TRBJ2-5, with D unclear. Trimming took off 4 bases at V and 1 base at J, with 11 bases between the two ends. In germline, CDR1 is SGHRS, CDR2 YFSETQ. CDR3 size: 14 residues.

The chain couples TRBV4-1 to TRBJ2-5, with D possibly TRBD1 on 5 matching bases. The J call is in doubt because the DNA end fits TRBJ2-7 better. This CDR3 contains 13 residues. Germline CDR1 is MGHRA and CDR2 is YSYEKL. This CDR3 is CASSHNQGYEQYF. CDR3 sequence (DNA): TGCGCCAGCAGCCACAATCAGGGCTACGAGCAGTACTTC.

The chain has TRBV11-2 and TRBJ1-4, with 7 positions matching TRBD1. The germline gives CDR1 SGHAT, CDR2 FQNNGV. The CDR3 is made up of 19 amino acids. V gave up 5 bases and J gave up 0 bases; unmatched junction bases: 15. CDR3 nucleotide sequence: TGTGCCAGCAGCCCGGGACAGCCGCGGCAGGGGGCAACTAATGAAAAACTGTTTTTT. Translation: CASSPGQPRQGATNEKLFF.

The CDR3 DNA reads as TGTGCCAGCAGATTGGGACAGGGGGCGAGTCACCAAGAGACCCAGTACTTC. Translation gives CASRLGQGASHQETQYF. This sequence joins TRBV6-2 or TRBV6-3 and TRBJ2-5, with 12 bases lining up with TRBD1. V gave up 6 bases and J gave up 0 bases; unmatched junction bases: 8. CDR3 length: 17 residues. Germline lookup yields CDR1 MNHEY and CDR2 SVGEGT.

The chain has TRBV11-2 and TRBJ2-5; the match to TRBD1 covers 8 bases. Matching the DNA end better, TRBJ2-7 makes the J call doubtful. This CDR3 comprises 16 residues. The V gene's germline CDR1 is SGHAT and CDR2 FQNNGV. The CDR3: CASSPDRGRSFYEQYF. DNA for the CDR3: TGTGCCAGCAGCCCAGACAGGGGACGGTCTTTCTACGAGCAGTACTTC.

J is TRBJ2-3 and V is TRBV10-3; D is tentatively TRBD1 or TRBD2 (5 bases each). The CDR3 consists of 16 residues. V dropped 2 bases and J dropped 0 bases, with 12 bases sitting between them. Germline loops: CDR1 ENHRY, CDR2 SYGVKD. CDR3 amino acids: CAISEAVGPSTDTQYF. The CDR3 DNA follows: TGTGCCATCAGTGAGGCGGTGGGACCGAGCACAGATACGCAGTATTTT.

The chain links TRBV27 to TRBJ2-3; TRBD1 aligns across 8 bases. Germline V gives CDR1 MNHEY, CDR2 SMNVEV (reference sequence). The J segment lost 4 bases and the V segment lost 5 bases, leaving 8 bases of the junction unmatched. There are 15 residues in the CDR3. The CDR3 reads CASSPGQGQADTQYF. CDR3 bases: TGTGCCAGCAGTCCCGGACAGGGCCAAGCAGATACGCAGTATTTT.

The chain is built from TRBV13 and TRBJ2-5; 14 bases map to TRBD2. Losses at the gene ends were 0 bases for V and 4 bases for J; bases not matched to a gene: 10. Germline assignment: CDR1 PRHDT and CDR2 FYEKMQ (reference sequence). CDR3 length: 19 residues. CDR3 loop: CASSLGGGLAGGWRETQYF. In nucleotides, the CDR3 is TGTGCCAGCAGCTTAGGAGGAGGACTAGCGGGAGGTTGGAGAGAGACCCAGTACTTC.

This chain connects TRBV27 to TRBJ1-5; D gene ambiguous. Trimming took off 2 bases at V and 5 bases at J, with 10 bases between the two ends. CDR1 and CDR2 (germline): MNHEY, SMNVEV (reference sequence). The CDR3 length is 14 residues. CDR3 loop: CASSLRDRYQPQHF. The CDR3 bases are TGTGCCAGCAGTTTACGGGATAGATATCAGCCCCAGCATTTT.

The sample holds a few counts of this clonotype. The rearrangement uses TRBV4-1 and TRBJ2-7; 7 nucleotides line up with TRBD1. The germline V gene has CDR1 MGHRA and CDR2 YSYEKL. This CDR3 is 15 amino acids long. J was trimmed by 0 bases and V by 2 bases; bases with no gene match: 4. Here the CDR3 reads CASSQMGQNSYEQYF. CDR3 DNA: TGCGCCAGCAGCCAAATGGGACAGAACTCCTACGAGCAGTACTTC.